Sequencing of this T cell receptor beta chain was carried out in a study of CD8 T cells in Susac syndrome. Overall study findings and caveats: The study recognized that the number of individuals in its TCR sequencing and HLA analysis was relatively small.

It was with random hexamers that 0.5 to 1 ug RNA was reverse transcribed. Amplification of TCR beta CDR3 used immunoSEQ multiplex PCR across 54 Vbeta and 13 Jbeta. From the immunoSEQ multiplex PCR reads, TCRdb called clonotypes with MiXCR, one entry per CDR3 protein. The sample has approximately 300,000 distinct CDR3 sequences; approximately 85% are singletons. Notes on this clonotype: The antigen remains unidentified.

Sequencing of TCR beta covered CD8+ and CD4+ T cells obtained from blood. The CD8+ and CD4+ T cells were isolated magnetically using a negative isolation approach, whereas the TEMRA cells were enriched by FACS. The germline V and J ends were trimmed by 3 bases and 0 bases, with 15 bases remaining between them. The germline CDR1 and CDR2 sequences are MGHRA and YSYEKL. The CDR3 runs 16 residues. The sequence was obtained from a human donor with multiple sclerosis. Sequenced sample: CD8+ T cells from PBMCs. J is TRBJ2-7 and V is TRBV4-1, with D possibly being TRBD2 (6 bases). In DNA form, the CDR3 reads TGCGCCAGCAGCCAGGAGGAAGGGAGGAGCTCCTACGAGCAGTACTTC. It specifies CASSQEEGRSSYEQYF.